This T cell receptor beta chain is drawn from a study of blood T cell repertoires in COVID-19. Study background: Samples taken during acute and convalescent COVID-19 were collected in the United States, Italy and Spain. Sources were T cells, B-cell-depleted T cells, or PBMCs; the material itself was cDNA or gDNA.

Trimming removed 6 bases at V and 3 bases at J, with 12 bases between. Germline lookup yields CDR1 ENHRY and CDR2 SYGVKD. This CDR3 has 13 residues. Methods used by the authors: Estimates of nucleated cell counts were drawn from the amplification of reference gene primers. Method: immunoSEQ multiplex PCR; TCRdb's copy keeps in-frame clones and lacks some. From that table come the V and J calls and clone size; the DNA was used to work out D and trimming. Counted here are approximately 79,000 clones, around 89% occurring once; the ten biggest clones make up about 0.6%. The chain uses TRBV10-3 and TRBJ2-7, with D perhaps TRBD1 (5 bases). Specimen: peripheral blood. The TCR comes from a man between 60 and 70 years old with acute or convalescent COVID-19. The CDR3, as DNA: TGTGCCATCAGCCCGGGCCAGGGCTACGAGCAGTACTTC. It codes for CAISPGQGYEQYF.